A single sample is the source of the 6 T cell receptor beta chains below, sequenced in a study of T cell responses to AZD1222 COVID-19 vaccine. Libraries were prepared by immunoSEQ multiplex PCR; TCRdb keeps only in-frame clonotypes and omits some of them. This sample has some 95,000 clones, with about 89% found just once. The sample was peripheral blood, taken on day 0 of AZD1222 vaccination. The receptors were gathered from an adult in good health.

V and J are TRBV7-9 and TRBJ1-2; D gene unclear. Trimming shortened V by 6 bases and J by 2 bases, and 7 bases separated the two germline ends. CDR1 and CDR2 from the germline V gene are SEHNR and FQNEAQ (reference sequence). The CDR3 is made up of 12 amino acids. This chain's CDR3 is CASRRENYGYTF. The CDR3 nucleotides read TGTGCCAGCAGAAGGGAGAACTATGGCTACACCTTC.

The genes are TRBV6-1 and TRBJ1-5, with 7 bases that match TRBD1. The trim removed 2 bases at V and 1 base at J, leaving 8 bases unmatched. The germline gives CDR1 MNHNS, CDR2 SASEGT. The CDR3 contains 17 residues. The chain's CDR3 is CASSEFTGEGSNQPQHF. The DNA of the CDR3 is TGTGCCAGCAGTGAATTCACAGGGGAAGGGAGCAATCAGCCCCAGCATTTT.

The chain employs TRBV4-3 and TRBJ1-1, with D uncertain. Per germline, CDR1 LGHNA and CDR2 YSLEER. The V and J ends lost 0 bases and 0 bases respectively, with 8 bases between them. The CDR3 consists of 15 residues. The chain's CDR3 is CASSQEVGLNTEAFF. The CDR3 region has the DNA TGCGCCAGCAGCCAAGAAGTGGGGTTGAACACTGAAGCTTTCTTT.

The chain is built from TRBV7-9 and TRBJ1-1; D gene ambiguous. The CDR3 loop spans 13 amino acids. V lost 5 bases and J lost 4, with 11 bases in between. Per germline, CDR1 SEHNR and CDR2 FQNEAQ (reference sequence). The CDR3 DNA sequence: TGTGCCAGCAGCCCCGGACGGGTCACTGAAGCTTTCTTT. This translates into CASSPGRVTEAFF.

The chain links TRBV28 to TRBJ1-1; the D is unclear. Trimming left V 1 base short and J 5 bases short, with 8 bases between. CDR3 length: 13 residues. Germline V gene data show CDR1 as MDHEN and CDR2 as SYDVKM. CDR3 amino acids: CASSLSLGTEAFF. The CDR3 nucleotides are TGTGCCAGCAGTTTATCCCTGGGGACTGAAGCTTTCTTT.

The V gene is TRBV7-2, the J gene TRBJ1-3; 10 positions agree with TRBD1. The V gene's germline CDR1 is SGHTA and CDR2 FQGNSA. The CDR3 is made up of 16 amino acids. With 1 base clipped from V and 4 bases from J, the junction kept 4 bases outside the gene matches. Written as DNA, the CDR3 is TGTGCCAGCAGCTTAGGACAGGGGGCTCAAGGAAACACCATATATTTT. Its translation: CASSLGQGAQGNTIYF.